The rows below give T cell receptor beta chains drawn from one sample of a study of glioma-infiltrating T cells after dendritic cell vaccination. TCRdb's table, derived via immunoSEQ multiplex PCR, lists solely in-frame clones and lacks some. Among roughly 100,000 clones listed, more than 80% were seen once. The sample here was blood, taken before dendritic cell vaccination. The receptors originated from a human donor with glioblastoma. Each CDR3 is given with its conserved first and last residue. The order of the fields is clone size, D gene, V gene, J gene, CDR3 DNA, CDR3 protein. The D gene is left open where the match is weak. Not every row has a clone size; where given, it reads once, few, many or a size class.

NA	TRBD1	TRBV5-1	TRBJ1-1	TGCGCCAGCAGCTTGGGAGGGACAGAGGGCACTGAAGCTTTCTTT	CASSLGGTEGTEAFF
NA	NA	TRBV4-3	TRBJ1-4	TGCGCCAGCAGCCATTTTGTGGGCAGGGGTAATGAAAAACTGTTTTTT	CASSHFVGRGNEKLFF
NA	NA	TRBV5-1	TRBJ2-1	TGCGCCAGCAGCGAAGGAAGGGGGGGTGCTTACAATGAGCAGTTCTTC	CASSEGRGGAYNEQFF
NA	NA	TRBV6-5	TRBJ1-2	TGTGCCAGCAGTTCCGGGGTGACAGGCTATGGCTACACCTTC	CASSSGVTGYGYTF
NA	NA	TRBV6-1	TRBJ2-7	TGTGCCAGCAGGGCAGCGAGCTACGAGCAGTACTTC	CASRAASYEQYF
once	TRBD1	TRBV7-9	TRBJ1-2	TGTGCCAGCAGCCCAGGTGTAGGACAGGGTCATCGTGGCTACACCTTC	CASSPGVGQGHRGYTF
NA	TRBD2	TRBV7-9	TRBJ2-1	TGTGCCAGCAGCTTAGTTACTAGCGGGGACTACAATGAGCAGTTCTTC	CASSLVTSGDYNEQFF
NA	TRBD1	TRBV7-6	TRBJ2-7	TGTGCCAGCAGCACAGGGGGATACGAGCAGTACTTC	CASSTGGYEQYF
NA	NA	TRBV5-1	TRBJ2-7	TGCGCCAGCAGCTTCGTTCCCGAGCAGGCGACCTACGAGCAGTACTTC	CASSFVPEQATYEQYF
NA	TRBD1	TRBV7-9	TRBJ2-1	TGTGCCAGCAGCTTAGGGGGAACAGGGGCCCCCAATGAGCAGTTCTTC	CASSLGGTGAPNEQFF
NA	TRBD1	TRBV11-2	TRBJ1-6	TGTGCCACCGCACTCCAGGGGGGCAATTCACCCCTCCACTTT	CATALQGGNSPLHF
NA	NA	TRBV4-1	TRBJ1-6	TGCGCCAGCAGCCAGGGGCCATCTTCACCCCTCCACTTT	CASSQGPSSPLHF
NA	NA	TRBV2	TRBJ2-5	TGTGCCAGCAGTGAGGGGGGGGCTGGGGAGACCCAGTACTTC	CASSEGGAGETQYF
NA	NA	TRBV7-2	TRBJ2-3	TGTGCCAGCAGCCTAAACCTAGGGGCGGATACGCAGTATTTT	CASSLNLGADTQYF
NA	TRBD2	TRBV27	TRBJ2-7	TGTGCCAGGGGGGGGTGGTCGAGCTCCTACGAGCAGTACTTC	CARGGWSSSYEQYF
NA	NA	TRBV30	TRBJ2-7	TGTGCCTGGACCGAAGATCCCGCGGGCTACGAGCAGTACTTC	CAWTEDPAGYEQYF
few	NA	TRBV7-9	TRBJ1-1	TGTGCCAGCAGCCTCACACTGAACACTGAAGCTTTCTTT	CASSLTLNTEAFF
NA	NA	TRBV5-1	TRBJ2-1	TGCGCCAGCAGCACGGGGGTAGGTAATGAGCAGTTCTTC	CASSTGVGNEQFF
NA	NA	TRBV27	TRBJ1-5	TGTGCCAGCAGTTTGGGCCAGCAATATCAGCCCCAGCATTTT	CASSLGQQYQPQHF
NA	NA	TRBV11-2	TRBJ1-2	TGTGCCAGCAGCCCATGGACAGTGTTGCGGTATGGCTACACCTTC	CASSPWTVLRYGYTF
NA	NA	TRBV25-1	TRBJ1-1	TGTGCCAGCAGCCTCACAGGGACCACTGAAGCTTTCTTT	CASSLTGTTEAFF
few	TRBD1	TRBV6-1	TRBJ1-4	TGTGCCAGCAGTCGCGGGACAGGGGATGAAAAACTGTTTTTT	CASSRGTGDEKLFF
few	TRBD1	TRBV7-9	TRBJ1-3	TGTGCCAGCAGAAACCAGGGGGGTCCTGGAAACACCATATATTTT	CASRNQGGPGNTIYF
NA	NA	TRBV7-8	TRBJ1-4	TGTGCCAGCAGCCTTCCGGGTGGGGCCGAGTTTGAAAAACTGTTTTTT	CASSLPGGAEFEKLFF
NA	NA	TRBV19	TRBJ1-1	TGTGCCAGTAGTATATCGTTGGGCCAGGGGCTGGGAACTGAAGCTTTCTTT	CASSISLGQGLGTEAFF
NA	NA	TRBV6-1	TRBJ2-1	TGTGCCAGCAGGCTAGATTACAATGAGCAGTTCTTC	CASRLDYNEQFF
NA	TRBD2	TRBV11-2	TRBJ2-2	TGTGCCAGCAGCTTAACCCTCGGGGGGGCCGGGGAGCTGTTTTTT	CASSLTLGGAGELFF
few	TRBD2	TRBV5-1	TRBJ2-1	TGCGCCAGCAGCTTGGTCGTCGGGGGGGGGAACACCTACAATGAGCAGTTCTTC	CASSLVVGGGNTYNEQFF
NA	NA	TRBV7-2	TRBJ2-1	TGTGCCAGCAGCCCGGGACTTTTTAGCTACAATGAGCAGTTCTTC	CASSPGLFSYNEQFF
NA	TRBD1	TRBV4-1	TRBJ2-7	TGCGCCAGCAGCCAAGATGGGGCAGGGGGCTCTGCCGAGCAGTACTTC	CASSQDGAGGSAEQYF
NA	TRBD2	TRBV7-8	TRBJ2-1	TGTGCCAGCAGCTTAGCACGGGGAGGGTTGAATGAGCAGTTCTTC	CASSLARGGLNEQFF
NA	TRBD2	TRBV7-2	TRBJ2-2	TGTGCCAGCAGCTTAGTCGGGGGGGCCGGGGAGCTGTTTTTT	CASSLVGGAGELFF
NA	TRBD1	TRBV9	TRBJ2-2	TGTGCCAGCAGCGTAGTCGGGACAGGGACCACCGGGGAGCTGTTTTTT	CASSVVGTGTTGELFF
NA	NA	TRBV18	TRBJ2-3	TGTGCCAGCTCACCAAACAGGCGGGACACAGATACGCAGTATTTT	CASSPNRRDTDTQYF
NA	TRBD1	TRBV2	TRBJ1-6	TGTGCCAGCAGTATGACAGGGAATTCACCCCTCCACTTT	CASSMTGNSPLHF
NA	NA	TRBV2	TRBJ1-4	TGTGCCAGCAACGGTGAAAGTGGCGTTTCGGGTGAAAAACTGTTTTTT	CASNGESGVSGEKLFF
NA	TRBD1	TRBV25-1	TRBJ1-1	TGTGCCAGCAGTCGGGACAGCAACACTGAAGCTTTCTTT	CASSRDSNTEAFF
NA	NA	TRBV19	TRBJ2-3	TGTGCCAGTAGTATGCGGGGAGGTGGGGGCACAGATACGCAGTATTTT	CASSMRGGGGTDTQYF
NA	TRBD1	TRBV27	TRBJ1-5	TGTGCCAGCAAAACAGGGGGCGCAGGTCAGCCCCAGCATTTT	CASKTGGAGQPQHF
NA	NA	TRBV7-6	TRBJ1-2	TGTGCCAGCAGCTCGCAACCCTCGACACTCAACTATGGCTACACCTTC	CASSSQPSTLNYGYTF
NA	TRBD2	TRBV9	TRBJ2-1	TGTGCCAGCAGCGTAGTCTCGGGGACTAGGAATGAGCAGTTCTTC	CASSVVSGTRNEQFF
NA	NA	TRBV11-2	TRBJ2-2	TGTGCCAGCAGCTTAGCTAGGGGCACCGGGGAGCTGTTTTTT	CASSLARGTGELFF
NA	NA	TRBV18	TRBJ1-1	TGTGCCAGCTCACCACGAGGTCAGATGAACACTGAAGCTTTCTTT	CASSPRGQMNTEAFF
once	NA	TRBV28	TRBJ2-1	TGTGCCAGCAGTGACATTGACTCCTACAATGAGCAGTTCTTC	CASSDIDSYNEQFF
NA	NA	TRBV19	TRBJ1-4	TGTGCCAGTACCCTAGTGGGTACTGATGAAAAACTGTTTTTT	CASTLVGTDEKLFF
once	NA	TRBV5-1	TRBJ1-2	TGCGCCAGCAGCTTGGTCCAGGGTGTAAACTATGGCTACACCTTC	CASSLVQGVNYGYTF
NA	TRBD2	TRBV9	TRBJ2-1	TGTGCCAGCAGCGTAGAGGGGGGCGGGGGGAGCTCCTACAATGAGCAGTTCTTC	CASSVEGGGGSSYNEQFF
NA	NA	TRBV9	TRBJ1-6	TGTGCCAGCAGTGAATCGGGTCTTCAGAATTCACCCCTCCACTTT	CASSESGLQNSPLHF
NA	TRBD1	TRBV7-9	TRBJ2-3	TGTGCCAGCTCTGCGCAGGGGGCCTCGCAGTATTTT	CASSAQGASQYF
NA	NA	TRBV12-5	TRBJ1-5	TGTGCTAGTGGTTTGGTAACCAGGGCTCGCAATCAGCCCCAGCATTTT	CASGLVTRARNQPQHF
NA	TRBD1	TRBV2	TRBJ1-1	TGTGCCAGCAGTGGGACAGGCGCAAACACTGAAGCTTTCTTT	CASSGTGANTEAFF
once	TRBD1	TRBV4-3	TRBJ1-6	TGCGCCAGCAGCCACTCCGGGACAGGGAATTCACCCCTCCACTTT	CASSHSGTGNSPLHF
NA	NA	TRBV11-1	TRBJ1-4	TGTGCCAGCAGCTTGTATGGGAGGGATGAAAAACTGTTTTTT	CASSLYGRDEKLFF
NA	NA	TRBV12-2	TRBJ1-1	TGTGCAAGTCGCTTAGCGTCCCGGGTTTTGGACAGGATAAATCACACTGAAGCTTTCTTT	CASRLASRVLDRINHTEAFF
NA	TRBD1	TRBV5-1	TRBJ2-5	TGCGCCAGCAGCGGGACAGGGGGCGCGTCAGAGACCCAGTACTTC	CASSGTGGASETQYF
NA	TRBD1	TRBV6-5	TRBJ1-2	TGTGCCAGCAGCGCGGGACAGAGCTATGGCTACACCTTC	CASSAGQSYGYTF
NA	TRBD2	TRBV6-5	TRBJ2-1	TGTGCCAGCAGTTACTCAGAAGCGGGGGGGTTTGAGCAGTTCTTC	CASSYSEAGGFEQFF